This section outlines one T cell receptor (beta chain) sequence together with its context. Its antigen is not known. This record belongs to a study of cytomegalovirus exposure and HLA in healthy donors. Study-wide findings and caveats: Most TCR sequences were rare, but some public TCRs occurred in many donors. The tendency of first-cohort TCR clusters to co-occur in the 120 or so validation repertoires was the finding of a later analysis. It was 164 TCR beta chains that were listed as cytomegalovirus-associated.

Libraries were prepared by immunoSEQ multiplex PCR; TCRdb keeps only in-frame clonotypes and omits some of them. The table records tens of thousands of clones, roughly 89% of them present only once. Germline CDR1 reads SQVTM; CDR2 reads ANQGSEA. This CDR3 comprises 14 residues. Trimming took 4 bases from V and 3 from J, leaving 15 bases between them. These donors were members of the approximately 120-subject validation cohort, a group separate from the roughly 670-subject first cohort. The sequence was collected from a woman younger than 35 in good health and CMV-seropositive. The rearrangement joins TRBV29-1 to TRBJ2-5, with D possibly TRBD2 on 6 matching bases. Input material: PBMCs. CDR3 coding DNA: TGCAGCGTTGGAGTATTAGGCGGGAAAGAGACCCAGTACTTC. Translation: CSVGVLGGKETQYF. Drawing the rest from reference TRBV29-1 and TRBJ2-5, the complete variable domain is SAVISQKPSRDICQRGTSLTIQCQVDSQVTMMFWYRQQPGQSLTLIATANQGSEATYESGFVIDKFPISRPNLTFSTLTVSNMSPEDSSIYLCSVGVLGGKETQYFGPGTRLLVL.